This T cell receptor beta chain came from a study of cytomegalovirus exposure and HLA in healthy donors. PCR involved 60 Vbeta and 13 Jbeta primers. The data were produced by immunoSEQ multiplex PCR, yet TCRdb's version contains in-frame clones alone and is incomplete. The data contain roughly 71,000 clones, over 50% of them singletons. CDR1 LNHDA and CDR2 SQIVND come from the germline V gene (reference sequence). The CDR3 length is 17 residues. Trimming removed 7 bases at V and 2 bases at J, with 23 bases between. On this clone itself: Its antigen is not identified.

Study results and limitations: Researchers had no immune exposure information except CMV serostatus available.

This sequence joins TRBV19 and TRBJ1-2; no clear D. Sequenced input: PBMCs. The origin of this receptor is a man aged 40-49 years in good health and CMV-seropositive. CDR3 amino acids: CASTPYRGQQENYGYTF. In DNA form, the CDR3 reads TGTGCCAGTACCCCGTATCGAGGGCAGCAAGAAAACTATGGCTACACCTTC.